This T cell receptor beta chain is drawn from a study of shared clonotypes between healthy human individuals. V lost 3 bases and J lost 5, with 12 bases in between. Germline V gene sequence: CDR1 MDHEN, CDR2 SYDVKM. The CDR3 runs to 14 residues. In the source study's methods: Owing to the provision of junction-only sequences devoid of quality scores by immunoSEQ, filtering differed. Assay used: immunoSEQ multiplex PCR; TCRdb lists only in-frame clones, some missing. The V and J calls and clone size were taken over from that table, and D and trimming were inferred from the DNA. The sample contains about 510,000 clones, 79% of which appear only once.

The source of this sequence is a woman in her forties in good health. Some clones in this sample may be carry-over from other donors' samples. The specimen was PBMCs. The chain joins TRBV28 to TRBJ2-3, with D uncertain. The CDR3 loop is CASSFYSPIDTQYF. In DNA form, the CDR3 reads TGTGCCAGCAGTTTTTACAGCCCCATAGATACGCAGTATTTT.